Each of the 14 T cell receptor beta chains below was sequenced from the same sample in a study of cytomegalovirus exposure and HLA in healthy donors. PCR amplification relied on 60 Vbeta primers (plus 13 Jbeta primers). Assay used: immunoSEQ multiplex PCR; TCRdb lists only in-frame clones, some missing. The sample shows some 150,000 clones, roughly four fifths of them seen only once. Sequenced sample: PBMCs. Receptor source: a man between 45 and 60 years old in good health and CMV-seropositive.

This clone was seen more than once but under ten times. The V call is TRBV9, the J call TRBJ2-1; 7 bases match TRBD2. The junction had 4 bases not matched to a gene; V was cut back by 1 base and J by 6 bases. Germline assignment: CDR1 SGDLS and CDR2 YYNGEE. CDR3 length: 14 residues. CDR3 loop: CASSVLGGVNEQFF. The CDR3 DNA follows: TGTGCCAGCAGCGTATTGGGGGGGGTCAATGAGCAGTTCTTC. Based on the CDR3 plus reference TRBV9 and TRBJ2-1, the full variable domain is DSGVTQTPKHLITATGQRVTLRCSPRSGDLSVYWYQQSLDQGLQFLIQYYNGEERAKGNILERFSAQQFPDLHSELNLSSLELGDSALYFCASSVLGGVNEQFFGPGTRLTVL.

This clone was counted a few times. The J gene is TRBJ2-5, the V gene TRBV5-4; D perhaps matches TRBD1 (6 bases). CDR1 and CDR2 from the germline V gene are SGHNT and YYREEE (reference sequence). Trimming pared 0 bases from V and 5 bases from J, leaving 17 bases between. This CDR3 is 16 amino acids long. The CDR3 sequence: CASSLVGSGARETQYF. For the CDR3, the DNA is TGTGCCAGCAGCTTGGTGGGGTCAGGGGCTCGGGAGACCCAGTACTTC.

The V call is TRBV7-2, the J call TRBJ2-2; TRBD2 matches 10 bases. V shed 3 bases and J 5 bases; nucleotides not matched to a gene: 6. This CDR3 contains 16 residues. Germline loops: CDR1 SGHTA, CDR2 FQGNSA. DNA of the CDR3: TGTGCCAGCAGCTTTCCAGCGGGAGGGGGTACCGGGGAGCTGTTTTTT. It specifies CASSFPAGGGTGELFF.

The chain uses TRBV5-1 and TRBJ2-5; 8 positions agree with TRBD1. The CDR3 is 14 amino acids. V was pared by 4 bases and J by 2 bases, with 4 bases of the junction left unmatched. Germline CDR1 SGHRS, CDR2 YFSETQ. Written as DNA, the CDR3 is TGCGCCAGCAGCCGCGGACAGGGACAAGAGACCCAGTACTTC. It specifies CASSRGQGQETQYF.

The chain carries TRBV30 and TRBJ2-1; D is undetermined. Germline loops: CDR1 GTSNPN, CDR2 SVGIG (reference sequence). This CDR3 has 16 residues. Trimming cost V 0 bases and J 1 base, with 13 bases left between them. The CDR3 reads CAWSVSRSSSYNEQFF. In DNA form, the CDR3 reads TGTGCCTGGAGTGTTTCTCGTAGCTCGTCCTACAATGAGCAGTTCTTC.

The CDR3 coding sequence is TGTGCCAGCAGATCCATACAGGGTCGGACTGAAGCTTTCTTT. As protein: CASRSIQGRTEAFF. This chain joins TRBV6-5 and TRBJ1-1; tentative D call: TRBD1 (6 bases). Germline V lookup: CDR1 MNHEY, CDR2 SVGAGI. The germline V and J ends were trimmed by 6 bases and 5 bases, with 16 bases remaining between them. This CDR3 comprises 14 residues.

This clone was counted only a few times. The chain uses TRBV11-2 and TRBJ1-2, with 7 bases matching TRBD1. The trim removed 1 base at V and 6 bases at J, leaving 5 bases unmatched. The CDR3 extends over 14 amino acids. Germline assignment: CDR1 SGHAT and CDR2 FQNNGV. The DNA for the CDR3 is TGTGCCAGCAGCTTAGCGTTTCAGGGGGATGGCTACACCTTC. Encoded protein: CASSLAFQGDGYTF.

This clone was seen only a few times. The chain links TRBV9 to TRBJ1-3; the D is unclear. Germline V gene sequence: CDR1 SGDLS, CDR2 YYNGEE. The CDR3 totals 18 residues. The V end was cut by 3 bases, the J end by 1 base, with 20 bases between. The CDR3 protein is CASSAEPPRRRSGNTIYF. The CDR3 DNA follows: TGTGCCAGCAGCGCCGAGCCCCCAAGGAGGAGGTCTGGAAACACCATATATTTT.

V and J are TRBV7-2 and TRBJ2-2, with D maybe TRBD2 (5 bases). The germline V gene encodes CDR1 SGHTA and CDR2 FQGNSA. This CDR3 has 16 amino acids. V gave up 5 bases and J gave up 4 bases, with 17 bases separating them. In DNA, the CDR3 is TGTGCCAGCAGCCCCGAAGCCGGGGTTCGCACCGGGGAGCTGTTTTTT. Its protein product is CASSPEAGVRTGELFF.

The CDR3 DNA reads as TGTGCCAGCAGCTTAGTTTGGGGTGAGCGGGGGAAACCCTACGAGCAGTACTTC. This translates into CASSLVWGERGKPYEQYF. The chain joins TRBV7-9 to TRBJ2-7; TRBD2 agrees at 8 bases. Trimming removed 1 base from V and 2 bases from J; junction bases left unmatched: 13. CDR3 length equals 18 residues. Per germline, CDR1 SEHNR and CDR2 FQNEAQ (reference sequence).

CDR3 loop: CASSLVMPSGQETQYF. The DNA for the CDR3 is TGTGCCAGCAGCTTAGTAATGCCTAGCGGCCAAGAGACCCAGTACTTC. This chain joins TRBV7-9 and TRBJ2-5, with TRBD2 identical over 7 bases. Germline V gene lookup returns CDR1 SEHNR and CDR2 FQNEAQ (reference sequence). This CDR3 is built from 16 residues. V was clipped by 1 base and J by 1 base; unmatched bases: 6.

The CDR3 bases are TGTGCCAGCAGCGAGCTTGGGGGGGGGCCTAACTATGGCTACACCTTC. Encoded protein: CASSELGGGPNYGYTF. The chain has TRBV25-1 and TRBJ1-2; a weak D match, TRBD1 (6 bases). Germline CDR1 is MGHDK and CDR2 is SYGVNS. This CDR3 comprises 16 residues. V was pared by 6 bases and J by 0 bases, with 17 bases between.

Only a few counts were recorded for this clone. The rearrangement joins TRBV10-3 to TRBJ2-5; D is possibly TRBD2 (5 bases). The V end lost 2 bases, the J end lost 4 bases, and 5 bases lay between the germline ends. CDR1 ENHRY and CDR2 SYGVKD come from the germline V gene. This CDR3 region has 12 residues. The CDR3 DNA follows: TGTGCCATCAGTGAGGAGGGAGAGACCCAGTACTTC. Amino acids: CAISEEGETQYF.

The rearrangement joins TRBV18 to TRBJ1-3, with D possibly matching TRBD1 (6 bases). Germline lookup yields CDR1 KGHSH and CDR2 LQKENI. Deletions cut 5 bases from V and 0 bases from J, with 14 bases between. This CDR3 contains 16 residues. The CDR3 nucleotides are TGTGCCAGCTCATTCGGACAGTCTGACTCTGGAAACACCATATATTTT. This gives the protein CASSFGQSDSGNTIYF. The complete variable domain, with remaining parts taken from reference TRBV18 and TRBJ1-3, reads NAGVMQNPRHLVRRRGQEARLRCSPMKGHSHVYWYRQLPEEGLKFMVYLQKENIIDESGMPKERFSAEFPKEGPSILRIQQVVRGDSAAYFCASSFGQSDSGNTIYFGEGSWLTVV.